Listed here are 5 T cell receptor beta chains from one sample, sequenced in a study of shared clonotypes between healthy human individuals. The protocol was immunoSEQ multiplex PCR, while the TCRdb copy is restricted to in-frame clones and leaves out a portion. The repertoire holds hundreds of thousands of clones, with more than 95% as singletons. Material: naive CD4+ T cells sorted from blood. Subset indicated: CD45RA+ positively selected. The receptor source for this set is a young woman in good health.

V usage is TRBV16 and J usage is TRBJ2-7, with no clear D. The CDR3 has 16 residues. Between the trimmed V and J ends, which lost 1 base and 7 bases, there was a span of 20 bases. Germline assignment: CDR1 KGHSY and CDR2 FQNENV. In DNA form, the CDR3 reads TGTGCCAGCAGCCAATTTGTCCGGACCCAAGTTTTGGAGCAGTACTTC. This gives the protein CASSQFVRTQVLEQYF.

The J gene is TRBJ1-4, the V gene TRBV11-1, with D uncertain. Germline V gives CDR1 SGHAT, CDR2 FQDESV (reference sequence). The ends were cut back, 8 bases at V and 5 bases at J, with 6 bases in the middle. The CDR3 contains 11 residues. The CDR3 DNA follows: TGTGCCAGCGGTACCAATGAAAAACTGTTTTTT. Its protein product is CASGTNEKLFF.

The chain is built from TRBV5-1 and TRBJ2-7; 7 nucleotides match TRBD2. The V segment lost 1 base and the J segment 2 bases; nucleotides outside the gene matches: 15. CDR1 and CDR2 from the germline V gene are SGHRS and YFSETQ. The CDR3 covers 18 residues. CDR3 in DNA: TGCGCCAGCAGCTTGAAGGTGGGTCGGCGGGAGTACACCTACGAGCAGTACTTC. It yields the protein CASSLKVGRREYTYEQYF. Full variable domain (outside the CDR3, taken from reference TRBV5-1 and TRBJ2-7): KAGVTQTPRYLIKTRGQQVTLSCSPISGHRSVSWYQQTPGQGLQFLFEYFSETQRNKGNFPGRFSGRQFSNSRSEMNVSTLELGDSALYLCASSLKVGRREYTYEQYFGPGTRLTVT.

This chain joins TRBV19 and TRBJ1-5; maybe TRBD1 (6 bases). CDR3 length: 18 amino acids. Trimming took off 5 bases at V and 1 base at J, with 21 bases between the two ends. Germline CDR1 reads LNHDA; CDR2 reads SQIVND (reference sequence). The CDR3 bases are TGTGCCAGTAGTGACAGGTCGAGGGCGGTAATGAGCAATCAGCCCCAGCATTTT. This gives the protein CASSDRSRAVMSNQPQHF.

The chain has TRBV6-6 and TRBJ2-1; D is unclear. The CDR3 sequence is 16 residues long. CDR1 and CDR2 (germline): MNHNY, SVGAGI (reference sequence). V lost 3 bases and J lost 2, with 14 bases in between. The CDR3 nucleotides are TGTGCCAGCAGTTATAGTCAGCCCCAGGCCTACAATGAGCAGTTCTTC. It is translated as CASSYSQPQAYNEQFF.